Listed below are T cell receptor beta chains from one sample, sequenced in a study of a mutant IDH1 vaccine in newly diagnosed glioma. Profiled with immunoSEQ multiplex PCR; TCRdb holds only in-frame clones, not every one. The table shows 30,000 to 40,000 clones, with roughly 78% occurring only once. The starting material was PBMCs, obtained from a glioma patient treated with radiotherapy, temozolomide or both. All receptors derive from a man aged 35 to 55 with glioma. Some clones in this sample may be carry-over from other donors' samples. Each CDR3 is given with its conserved first and last residue. The D gene is left open where the match is weak. Not every row has a clone size; where given, it reads once, few, many or a size class.

NA,TRBV19,TRBJ1-2,12,NA,CASSAVNYGYTF,TGTGCCAGTAGTGCTGTTAACTATGGCTACACCTTC
NA,TRBV10-2,TRBJ1-4,13,NA,CASRTATNEKLFF,TGCGCCAGTAGGACAGCAACTAATGAAAAACTGTTTTTT
NA,TRBV30,TRBJ2-3,14,NA,CAWSVNGVVDTQYF,TGTGCCTGGAGTGTTAACGGGGTTGTAGATACGCAGTATTTT
NA,TRBV7-2,TRBJ1-4,13,NA,CASSLGANEKLFF,TGTGCCAGCAGCTTGGGTGCTAATGAAAAACTGTTTTTT
NA,TRBV4-2,TRBJ2-3,12,few,CASSQGTTPQYF,TGTGCCAGCAGCCAAGGCACAACCCCGCAGTATTTT
NA,TRBV30,TRBJ1-3,15,NA,CAWEGRRNSGNTIYF,TGTGCCTGGGAGGGACGGCGCAACTCTGGAAACACCATATATTTT
NA,TRBV6-5,TRBJ2-3,15,once,CASSYGGTSTDTQYF,TGTGCCAGCAGTTACGGGGGAACTAGCACAGATACGCAGTATTTT
NA,TRBV19,TRBJ1-5,15,few,CASRNRDGSNQPQHF,TGTGCCAGTAGGAACAGGGATGGAAGCAATCAGCCCCAGCATTTT
NA,TRBV19,TRBJ2-1,12,few,CASSIPPNEQFF,TGTGCCAGTAGTATCCCCCCCAATGAGCAGTTCTTC
TRBD2,TRBV19,TRBJ2-7,15,NA,CASSAGLAGVHEQYF,TGTGCCAGTAGTGCTGGACTAGCGGGGGTCCACGAGCAGTACTTC
TRBD2,TRBV11-2,TRBJ2-7,14,NA,CASSVGGVAYEQYF,TGTGCCAGCAGCGTCGGGGGGGTGGCCTACGAGCAGTACTTC
TRBD1,TRBV18,TRBJ1-6,15,NA,CASSLAGTGEGALHF,TGTGCCAGCTCATTAGCCGGGACAGGGGAAGGAGCCCTCCACTTT
NA,TRBV5-4,TRBJ2-7,13,few,CASSIQGSHEQYF,TGTGCCAGCAGCATACAGGGTAGCCACGAGCAGTACTTC
TRBD1,TRBV7-2,TRBJ2-4,16,NA,CASSLGQGALEGAGYF,TGTGCCAGCAGCCTCGGACAGGGGGCCTTGGAAGGGGCAGGGTACTTC
NA,TRBV25-1,TRBJ1-1,14,NA,CATVRGGMNTEAFF,TGTGCCACTGTACGCGGCGGGATGAACACTGAAGCTTTCTTT
NA,TRBV5-6,TRBJ1-6,17,NA,CASSLHRAGMINSPLHF,TGTGCCAGCAGCTTGCATCGGGCAGGGATGATTAATTCACCCCTCCACTTT
NA,TRBV12-5,TRBJ1-3,17,NA,CASGLVPQGRSGNTIYF,TGTGCTAGTGGTTTGGTACCCCAGGGGCGCTCTGGAAACACCATATATTTT
TRBD2,TRBV10-3,TRBJ2-3,15,NA,CAISEGSGGWDTQYF,TGTGCCATCAGTGAGGGTAGCGGGGGGTGGGATACGCAGTATTTT
NA,TRBV13,TRBJ1-1,17,NA,CASSLGGTLQVMSEAFF,TGTGCCAGCAGCTTAGGCGGAACACTTCAAGTTATGTCTGAAGCTTTCTTT
NA,TRBV30,TRBJ1-1,15,NA,CAWSVPIQLRTEAFF,TGTGCCTGGAGTGTACCCATTCAATTGAGGACTGAAGCTTTCTTT
NA,TRBV10-3,TRBJ1-5,13,NA,CAAGGISNQPQHF,TGTGCCGCCGGGGGGATTAGCAATCAGCCCCAGCATTTT
NA,TRBV14,TRBJ1-1,16,once,CASSRPLGTMNTEAFF,TGTGCCAGCAGCCGACCCCTCGGGACAATGAACACTGAAGCTTTCTTT
NA,TRBV5-1,TRBJ2-6,15,NA,CASSFSTSGANVLTF,TGCGCCAGCAGCTTCTCCACCTCTGGGGCCAACGTCCTGACTTTC
NA,TRBV5-1,TRBJ1-1,15,few,CASSWVGSTGAEAFF,TGCGCCAGCAGCTGGGTAGGATCCACGGGGGCTGAAGCTTTCTTT
NA,TRBV20-1,TRBJ2-7,11,once,CSASLHNEQYF,TGCAGTGCTAGCTTGCACAACGAGCAGTACTTC
NA,TRBV29-1,TRBJ1-2,14,NA,CSVSPFSPPYGYTF,TGCAGCGTTTCCCCCTTTTCACCCCCCTATGGCTACACCTTC
NA,TRBV30,TRBJ2-5,15,NA,CAWSVFSGYSETQYF,TGTGCCTGGAGTGTTTTCTCGGGGTACTCTGAGACCCAGTACTTC
NA,TRBV6-5,TRBJ2-3,13,NA,CATPDWGSDTQYF,TGTGCCACCCCCGACTGGGGATCAGATACGCAGTATTTT
NA,TRBV6-6,TRBJ2-2,13,NA,CASSSAGTGELFF,TGTGCCAGCAGTTCGGCGGGCACCGGGGAGCTGTTTTTT
NA,TRBV5-4,TRBJ1-2,13,once,CASSLGGADGYTF,TGTGCCAGCAGCTTGGGGGGGGCGGATGGCTACACCTTC
NA,TRBV10-2,TRBJ1-1,12,NA,CASKQQRTEAFF,TGCGCCAGCAAGCAGCAGAGGACTGAAGCTTTCTTT
NA,TRBV6-1,TRBJ1-2,14,NA,CASSELSGSYGYTF,TGTGCCAGCAGTGAATTGTCAGGGTCTTATGGCTACACCTTC
NA,TRBV27,TRBJ2-5,12,NA,CATRTDEETQYF,TGTGCCACCCGGACGGACGAAGAGACCCAGTACTTC
NA,TRBV5-6,TRBJ2-1,13,NA,CASSPTPYNEQFF,TGTGCCAGCAGCCCTACACCCTACAATGAGCAGTTCTTC
NA,TRBV14,TRBJ2-5,13,NA,CASSQELQETQYF,TGTGCCAGCAGCCAAGAACTCCAAGAGACCCAGTACTTC
NA,TRBV7-2,TRBJ2-3,12,NA,CASSLNLDTQYF,TGTGCCAGCAGCTTAAACCTAGATACGCAGTATTTT
NA,TRBV5-1,TRBJ1-1,14,NA,CASSLERLNTEAFF,TGCGCCAGCAGCTTGGAAAGACTGAACACTGAAGCTTTCTTT
TRBD1,TRBV5-1,TRBJ1-5,16,NA,CASSLGDRVGNQPQHF,TGCGCCAGCAGCTTAGGGGACAGGGTAGGAAATCAGCCCCAGCATTTT
NA,TRBV6-5,TRBJ1-4,14,NA,CASRESATNEKLFF,TGTGCCAGCAGAGAATCCGCAACTAATGAAAAACTGTTTTTT
NA,TRBV6-5,TRBJ1-2,13,few,CASSETEDYGYTF,TGTGCCAGCAGTGAGACAGAGGACTATGGCTACACCTTC
TRBD1,TRBV6-1,TRBJ1-5,14,once,CATSRGPGNQPQHF,TGTGCCACCTCCAGGGGGCCGGGGAATCAGCCCCAGCATTTT
NA,TRBV6-4,TRBJ1-6,14,NA,CASSEGLDQSPLHF,TGTGCCAGCAGTGAGGGGTTAGATCAATCACCCCTCCACTTT
NA,TRBV28,TRBJ1-5,13,NA,CASTMGQYQPQHF,TGTGCCAGCACCATGGGTCAATATCAGCCCCAGCATTTT
NA,TRBV11-3,TRBJ2-3,12,NA,CASSETGDTQYF,TGTGCCAGCAGCGAGACAGGAGATACGCAGTATTTT
TRBD1,TRBV18,TRBJ1-1,15,few,CASSFQNRGNTEAFF,TGTGCCAGCTCATTTCAGAACAGGGGGAACACTGAAGCTTTCTTT
NA,TRBV18,TRBJ1-4,13,NA,CASSRGDVEKLFF,TGTGCCAGCTCACGAGGGGACGTTGAAAAACTGTTTTTT
NA,TRBV7-2,TRBJ1-2,15,once,CASSLFWGPTVGYTF,TGTGCCAGCAGCTTATTCTGGGGACCGACCGTTGGCTACACCTTC
TRBD1,TRBV19,TRBJ1-5,16,NA,CASSSYLGQGSQPQHF,TGTGCCAGTAGTTCCTACCTGGGACAGGGTAGCCAGCCCCAGCATTTT
TRBD2,TRBV27,TRBJ2-7,16,NA,CASSFLLAGTSVEQYF,TGTGCCAGCAGTTTCTTACTAGCGGGGACTTCTGTAGAGCAGTACTTC